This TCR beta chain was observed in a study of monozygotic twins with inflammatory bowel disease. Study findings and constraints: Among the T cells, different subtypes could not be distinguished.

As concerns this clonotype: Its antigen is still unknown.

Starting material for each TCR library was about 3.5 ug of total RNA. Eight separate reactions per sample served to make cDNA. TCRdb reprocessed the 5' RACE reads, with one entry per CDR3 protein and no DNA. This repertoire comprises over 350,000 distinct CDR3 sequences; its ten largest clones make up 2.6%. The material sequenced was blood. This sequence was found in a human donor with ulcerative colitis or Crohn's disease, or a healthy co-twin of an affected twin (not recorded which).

The CDR3 reads CAGGQGKNIQYF. The genes are TRBV28 and TRBJ2-4; TCRdb's assignment of TRBD1 cannot be checked, as there is no DNA. CDR1 and CDR2 (germline): MDHEN, SYDVKM. The CDR3 loop spans 12 amino acids.